The entry that follows covers one TCR beta chain sequence. This sample was taken from a study of naive and memory T cell subsets. Ligated cDNA underwent four rounds of PCR with nested alpha and beta constant region primers and SP2. Each CDR3 protein gets one entry after TCRdb re-called the 5' RACE reads with MiXCR. The table shows roughly 56,000 distinct CDR3 sequences, with 7.2% occurring only once. TCR cDNA received a 3' ligated oligonucleotide that carried a UMI. RNA was extracted from less than 3 ml of whole blood of healthy adults. Cells were not sorted; total RNA input targeted roughly 1 to 1000 ng. Germline V gives CDR1 MNHNS, CDR2 SASEGT. This CDR3 contains 15 residues. Trimming removed 3 bases from V and 4 bases from J; junction bases left unmatched: 3.

J is TRBJ2-5 and V is TRBV6-1, with 12 bases matching TRBD1. The clonotype comes from a male donor in good health. For the CDR3, the DNA is TGTGCCAGCAGTGAGGGGACAGGGGGCAGAGAGACCCAGTACTTC. It specifies CASSEGTGGRETQYF.